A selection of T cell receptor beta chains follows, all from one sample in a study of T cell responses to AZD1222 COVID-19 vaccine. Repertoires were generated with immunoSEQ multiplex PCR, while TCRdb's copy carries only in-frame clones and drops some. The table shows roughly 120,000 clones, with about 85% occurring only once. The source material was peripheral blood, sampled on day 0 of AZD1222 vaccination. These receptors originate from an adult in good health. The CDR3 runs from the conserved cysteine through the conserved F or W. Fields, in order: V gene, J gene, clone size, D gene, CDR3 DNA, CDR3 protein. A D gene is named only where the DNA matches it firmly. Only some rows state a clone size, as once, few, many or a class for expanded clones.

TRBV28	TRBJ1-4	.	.	TGTGCCAGCAGCCCGATGGGGGCCTTTAATGAAAAACTGTTTTTT	CASSPMGAFNEKLFF
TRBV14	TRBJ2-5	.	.	TGTGCCAGCAGCCAAGGTTTAGCGGTTCTACATGGGGAGACCCAGTACTTC	CASSQGLAVLHGETQYF
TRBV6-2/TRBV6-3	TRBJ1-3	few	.	TGTGCCAGCAGTGGGACAGGAAACACCATATATTTT	CASSGTGNTIYF
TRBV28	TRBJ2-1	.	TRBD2	TGTGCCAGCAGCCCTCTCCGGGAGGATTACAATGAGCAGTTCTTC	CASSPLREDYNEQFF
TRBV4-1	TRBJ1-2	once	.	TGCGCCAGCAGCCAACGAAATTCCCATCAACAGGATAACTATGGCTACACCTTC	CASSQRNSHQQDNYGYTF
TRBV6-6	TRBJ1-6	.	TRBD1	TGTGCCAGCCGTCCATACTCCGGGACAGGGGCCCTAAGTAATAATTCACCCCTCCACTTT	CASRPYSGTGALSNNSPLHF
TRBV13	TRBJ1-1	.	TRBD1	TGTGCCAGCAGCTCGACAGGGGGAACTGAAGCTTTCTTT	CASSSTGGTEAFF
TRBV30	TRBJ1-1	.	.	TGTGCCTGGGCCCTGGGGGGTGATGAAGCTTTCTTT	CAWALGGDEAFF
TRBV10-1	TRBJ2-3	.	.	TGCGCCAGCAGTGGCCAGCGGGTGGTGGATACGCAGTATTTT	CASSGQRVVDTQYF
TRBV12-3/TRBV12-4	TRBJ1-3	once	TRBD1	TGTGCCAGCAGTACAGGGGTTGGAAACACCATATATTTT	CASSTGVGNTIYF
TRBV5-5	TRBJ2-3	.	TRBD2	TGTGCCAGCAGCTTCATACTAGCGGGAGACGGCACAGATACGCAGTATTTT	CASSFILAGDGTDTQYF
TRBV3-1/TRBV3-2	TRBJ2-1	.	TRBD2	TGTGCCAGCAGCCGGGGACTAGCGGGCGGAGGCGGTAAGCAGTTCTTC	CASSRGLAGGGGKQFF
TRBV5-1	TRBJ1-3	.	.	TGCGCCAGCAGCATAGCCCCCCCTGGAAACACCATATATTTT	CASSIAPPGNTIYF
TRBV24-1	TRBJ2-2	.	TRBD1	TGTGCCACCAGTGACTACCGGGACAGTAACACCGGGGAGCTGTTTTTT	CATSDYRDSNTGELFF
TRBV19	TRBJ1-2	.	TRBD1	TGTGCCAGTAGTATAGACACAGGGGTGAGCTATGGCTACACCTTC	CASSIDTGVSYGYTF
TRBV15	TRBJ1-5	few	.	TGTGCCACCAGCAGAGGAGCAGGCTCCCAGCATTTT	CATSRGAGSQHF
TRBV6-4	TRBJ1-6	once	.	TGTGCCAGCAGTGCGGGGGGCCCCCATTCACCCCTCCACTTT	CASSAGGPHSPLHF
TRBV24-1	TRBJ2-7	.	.	TGTGCCACCAGTGATGGGGGTGGCTACGAGCAGTACTTC	CATSDGGGYEQYF
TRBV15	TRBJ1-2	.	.	TGTGCCACCAGCATAGCCCCACGGGGAGGTCTCGGTGGCTACACCTTC	CATSIAPRGGLGGYTF
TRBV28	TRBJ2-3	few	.	TGTGCCGAAAGGGAGGCTGGCACAGATACGCAGTATTTT	CAEREAGTDTQYF
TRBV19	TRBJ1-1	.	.	TGTGCCAGTAGTAACCACCGGGGGAACACTGAAGCTTTCTTT	CASSNHRGNTEAFF
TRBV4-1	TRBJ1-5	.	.	TGCGCCAGCAGCCAAGTCGAGGACAGCAATCAGCCCCAGCATTTT	CASSQVEDSNQPQHF
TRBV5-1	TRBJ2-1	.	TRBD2	TGCGCCAGCAGCTTGGGACTAGCGGGAAGCTCCTACAATGAGCAGTTCTTC	CASSLGLAGSSYNEQFF